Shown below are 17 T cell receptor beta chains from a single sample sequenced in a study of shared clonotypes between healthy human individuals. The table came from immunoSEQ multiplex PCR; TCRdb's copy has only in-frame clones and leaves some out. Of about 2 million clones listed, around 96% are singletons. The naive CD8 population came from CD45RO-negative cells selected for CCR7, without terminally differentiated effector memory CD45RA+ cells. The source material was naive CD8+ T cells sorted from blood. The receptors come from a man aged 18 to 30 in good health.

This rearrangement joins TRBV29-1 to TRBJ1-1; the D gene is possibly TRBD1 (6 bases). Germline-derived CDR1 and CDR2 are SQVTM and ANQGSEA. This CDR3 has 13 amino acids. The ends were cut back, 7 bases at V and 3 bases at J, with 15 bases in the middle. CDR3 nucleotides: TGCAGCGACCTGACAGGTGAGGACACTGAAGCTTTCTTT. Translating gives CSDLTGEDTEAFF.

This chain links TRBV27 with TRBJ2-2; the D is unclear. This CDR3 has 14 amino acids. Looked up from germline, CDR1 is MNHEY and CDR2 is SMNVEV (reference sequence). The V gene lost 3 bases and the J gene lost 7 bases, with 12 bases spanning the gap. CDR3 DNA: TGTGCCAGCAGTTTCCGGAGATGGGGCGGGGAGCTGTTTTTT. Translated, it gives CASSFRRWGGELFF.

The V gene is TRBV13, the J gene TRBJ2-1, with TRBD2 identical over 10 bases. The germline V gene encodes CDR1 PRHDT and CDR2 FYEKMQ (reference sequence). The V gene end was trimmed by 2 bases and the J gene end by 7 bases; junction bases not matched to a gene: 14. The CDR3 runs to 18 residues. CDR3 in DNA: TGTGCCAGCAGCTTATGGGAACTAGCGGGGTATATCCCGAATGAGCAGTTCTTC. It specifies CASSLWELAGYIPNEQFF.

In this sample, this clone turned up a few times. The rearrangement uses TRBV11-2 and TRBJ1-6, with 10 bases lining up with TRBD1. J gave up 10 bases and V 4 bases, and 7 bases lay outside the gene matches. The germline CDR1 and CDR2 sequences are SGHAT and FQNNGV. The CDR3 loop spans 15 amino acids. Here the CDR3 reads CASSSGQGKESPLHF. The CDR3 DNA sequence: TGTGCCAGCAGCTCGGGACAGGGGAAGGAGTCACCCCTCCACTTT.

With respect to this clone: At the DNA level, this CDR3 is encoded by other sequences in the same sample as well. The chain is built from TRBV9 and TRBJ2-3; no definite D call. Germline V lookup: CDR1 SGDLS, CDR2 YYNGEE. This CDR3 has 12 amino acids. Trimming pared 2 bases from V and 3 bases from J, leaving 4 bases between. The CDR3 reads CASSVLTDTQYF. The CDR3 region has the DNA TGTGCCAGCAGCGTTCTGACAGATACGCAGTATTTT.

For the CDR3, the DNA is TGTGCCAGCACATCGGGACGGAGTAATGAAAAACTGTTTTTT. This sequence encodes CASTSGRSNEKLFF. The chain carries TRBV9 and TRBJ1-4, with D possibly TRBD1 on 5 matching bases. The germline V and J ends were trimmed by 6 bases and 4 bases, with 13 bases remaining between them. The CDR3 has 14 amino acids. CDR1 and CDR2 (germline): SGDLS, YYNGEE.

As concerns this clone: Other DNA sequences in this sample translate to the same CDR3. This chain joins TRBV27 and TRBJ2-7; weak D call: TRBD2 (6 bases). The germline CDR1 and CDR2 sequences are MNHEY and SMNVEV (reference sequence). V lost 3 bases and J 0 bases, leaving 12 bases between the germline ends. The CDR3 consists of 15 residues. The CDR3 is CASSFGGISSYEQYF. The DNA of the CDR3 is TGTGCCAGCAGTTTTGGGGGGATTAGCTCCTACGAGCAGTACTTC.

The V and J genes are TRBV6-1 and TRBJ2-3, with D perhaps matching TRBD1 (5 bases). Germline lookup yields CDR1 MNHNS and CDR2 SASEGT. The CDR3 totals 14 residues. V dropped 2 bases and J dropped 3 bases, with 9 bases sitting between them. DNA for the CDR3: TGTGCCAGCAGTGAAAGGGCAGGGACAGATACGCAGTATTTT. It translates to CASSERAGTDTQYF.

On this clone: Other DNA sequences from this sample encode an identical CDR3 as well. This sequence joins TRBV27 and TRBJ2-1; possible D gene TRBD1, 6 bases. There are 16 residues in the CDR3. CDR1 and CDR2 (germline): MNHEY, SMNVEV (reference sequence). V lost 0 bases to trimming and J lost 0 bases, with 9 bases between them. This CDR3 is CASSLSAGDSYNEQFF. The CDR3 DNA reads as TGTGCCAGCAGTTTATCGGCAGGGGACTCCTACAATGAGCAGTTCTTC.

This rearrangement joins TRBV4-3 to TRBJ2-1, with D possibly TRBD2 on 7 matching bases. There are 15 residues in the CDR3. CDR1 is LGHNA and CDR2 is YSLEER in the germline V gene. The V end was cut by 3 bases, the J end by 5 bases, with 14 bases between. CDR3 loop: CASSHYGGGDNEQFF. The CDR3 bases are TGCGCCAGCAGCCACTACGGAGGGGGGGACAATGAGCAGTTCTTC.

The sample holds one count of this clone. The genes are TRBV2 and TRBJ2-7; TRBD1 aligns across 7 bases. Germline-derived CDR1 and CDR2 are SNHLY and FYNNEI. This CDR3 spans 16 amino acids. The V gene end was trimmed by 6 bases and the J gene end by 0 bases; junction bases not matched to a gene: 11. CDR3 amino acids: CASRKPDRDLSYEQYF. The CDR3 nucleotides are TGTGCCAGCAGAAAACCAGACAGGGACCTCTCCTACGAGCAGTACTTC.

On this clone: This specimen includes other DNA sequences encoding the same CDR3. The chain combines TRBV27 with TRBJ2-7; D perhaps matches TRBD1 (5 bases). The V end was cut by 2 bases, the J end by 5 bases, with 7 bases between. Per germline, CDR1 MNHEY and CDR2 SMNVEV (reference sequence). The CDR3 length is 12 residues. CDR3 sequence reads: CASSLRGHEQYF. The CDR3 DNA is TGTGCCAGCAGTTTAAGGGGCCACGAGCAGTACTTC.

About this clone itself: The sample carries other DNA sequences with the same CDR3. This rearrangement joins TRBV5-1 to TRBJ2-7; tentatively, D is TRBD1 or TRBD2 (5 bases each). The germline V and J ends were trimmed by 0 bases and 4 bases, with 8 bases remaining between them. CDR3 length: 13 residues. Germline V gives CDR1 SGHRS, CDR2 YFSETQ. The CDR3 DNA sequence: TGCGCCAGCAGCTTGGCCGAGGGGTACGAGCAGTACTTC. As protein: CASSLAEGYEQYF.

CDR3 bases: TGTGCCAGCAGCTTTAAATACGAGCAGTACTTC. This encodes CASSFKYEQYF. This sequence joins TRBV7-9 and TRBJ2-7; no clear D. The CDR3 covers 11 residues. V was trimmed by 3 bases and J by 4 bases, leaving 4 bases between them. Germline-derived CDR1 and CDR2 are SEHNR and FQNEAQ (reference sequence).

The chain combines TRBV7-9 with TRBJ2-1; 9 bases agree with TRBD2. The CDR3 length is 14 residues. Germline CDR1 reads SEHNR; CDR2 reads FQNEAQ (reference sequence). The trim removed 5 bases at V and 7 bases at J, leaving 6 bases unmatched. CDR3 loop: CASSETSGSNEQFF. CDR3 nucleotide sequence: TGTGCCAGCAGCGAGACTAGCGGAAGTAATGAGCAGTTCTTC.

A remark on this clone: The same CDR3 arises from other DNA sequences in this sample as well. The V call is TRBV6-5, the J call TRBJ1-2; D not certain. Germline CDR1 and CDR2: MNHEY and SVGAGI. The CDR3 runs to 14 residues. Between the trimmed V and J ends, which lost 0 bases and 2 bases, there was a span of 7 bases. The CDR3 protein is CASSYSGSNYGYTF. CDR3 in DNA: TGTGCCAGCAGTTACTCGGGGTCAAACTATGGCTACACCTTC.

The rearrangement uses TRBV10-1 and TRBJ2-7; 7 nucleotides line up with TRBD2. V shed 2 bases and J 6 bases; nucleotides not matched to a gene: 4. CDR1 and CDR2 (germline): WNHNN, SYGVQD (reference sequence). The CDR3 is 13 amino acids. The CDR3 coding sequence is TGCGCCAGCAGTGAGGTAGGGAGGGGCGAGCAGTACTTC. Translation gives CASSEVGRGEQYF.